This record concerns one T cell receptor beta chain sequence. CDR3 length equals 15 residues. J lost 5 bases, V lost 4 bases, and 6 bases had no gene match. Germline CDR1 is LGHNT and CDR2 is FRNRAP. The protocol was immunoSEQ multiplex PCR, while the TCRdb copy is restricted to in-frame clones and leaves out a portion. The sample has 2 million to 2.5 million clones, 85% to 95% seen once. The data belong to a study of shared clonotypes between healthy human individuals. The sequence was collected from a man aged 18 to 29 in good health. Some clones in this sample may be carry-over from other donors' samples. What was sequenced was naive CD4+ T cells from PBMCs. Subset reported: CD45RA+ positively selected. The genes are TRBV12-5 and TRBJ2-3; 10 bases align to TRBD2. The CDR3 region has the DNA TGTGCTAGTGGTTCCGGACTAGCGGCCAGAGATACGCAGTATTTT. This codes for CASGSGLAARDTQYF.